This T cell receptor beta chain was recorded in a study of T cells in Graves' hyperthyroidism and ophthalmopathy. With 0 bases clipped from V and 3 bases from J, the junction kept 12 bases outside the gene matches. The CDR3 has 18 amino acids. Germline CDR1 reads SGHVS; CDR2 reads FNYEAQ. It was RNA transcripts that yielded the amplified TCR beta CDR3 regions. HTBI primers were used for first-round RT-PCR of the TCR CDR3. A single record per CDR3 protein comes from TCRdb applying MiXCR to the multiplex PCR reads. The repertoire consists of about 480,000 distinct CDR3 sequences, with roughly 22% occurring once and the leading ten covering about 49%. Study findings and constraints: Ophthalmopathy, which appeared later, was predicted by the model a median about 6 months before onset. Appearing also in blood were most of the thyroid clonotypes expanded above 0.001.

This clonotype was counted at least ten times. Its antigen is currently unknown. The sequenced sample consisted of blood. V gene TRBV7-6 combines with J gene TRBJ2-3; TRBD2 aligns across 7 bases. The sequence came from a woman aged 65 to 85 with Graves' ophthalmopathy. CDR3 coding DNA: TGTGCCAGCAGCTTAGCGCTTCTGAGCGGGATGGTGACAGATACGCAGTATTTT. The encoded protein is CASSLALLSGMVTDTQYF. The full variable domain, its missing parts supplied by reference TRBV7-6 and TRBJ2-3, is GAGVSQSPRYKVTKRGQDVALRCDPISGHVSLYWYRQALGQGPEFLTYFNYEAQQDKSGLPNDRFSAERPEGSISTLTIQRTEQRDSAMYRCASSLALLSGMVTDTQYFGPGTRLTVL.